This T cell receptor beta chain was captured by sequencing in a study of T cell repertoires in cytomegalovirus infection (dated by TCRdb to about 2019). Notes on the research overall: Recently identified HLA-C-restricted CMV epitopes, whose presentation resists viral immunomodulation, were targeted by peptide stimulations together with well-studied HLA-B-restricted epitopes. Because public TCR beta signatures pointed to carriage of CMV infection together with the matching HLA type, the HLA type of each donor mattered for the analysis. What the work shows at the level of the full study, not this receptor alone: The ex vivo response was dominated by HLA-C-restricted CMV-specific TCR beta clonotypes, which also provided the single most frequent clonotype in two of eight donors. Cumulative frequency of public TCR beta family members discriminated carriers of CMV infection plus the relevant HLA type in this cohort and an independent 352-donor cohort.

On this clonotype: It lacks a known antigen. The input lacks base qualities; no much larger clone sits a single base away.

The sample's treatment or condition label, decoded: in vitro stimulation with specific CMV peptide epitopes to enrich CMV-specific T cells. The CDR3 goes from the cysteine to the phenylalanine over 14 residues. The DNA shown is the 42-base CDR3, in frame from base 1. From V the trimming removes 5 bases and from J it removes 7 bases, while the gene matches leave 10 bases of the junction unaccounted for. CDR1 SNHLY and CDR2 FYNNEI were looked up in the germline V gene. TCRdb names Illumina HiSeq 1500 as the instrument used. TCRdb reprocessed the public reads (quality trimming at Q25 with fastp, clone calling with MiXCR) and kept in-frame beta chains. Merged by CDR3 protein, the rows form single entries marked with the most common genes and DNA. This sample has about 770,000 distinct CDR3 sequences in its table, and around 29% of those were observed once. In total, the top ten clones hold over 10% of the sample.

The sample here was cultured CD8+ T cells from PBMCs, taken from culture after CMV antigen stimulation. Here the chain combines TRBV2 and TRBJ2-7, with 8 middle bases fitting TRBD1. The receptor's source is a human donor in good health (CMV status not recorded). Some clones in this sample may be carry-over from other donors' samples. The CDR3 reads CASSTETGALEQYF. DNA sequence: TGTGCCAGCAGTACCGAGACAGGGGCGTTGGAGCAGTACTTC.